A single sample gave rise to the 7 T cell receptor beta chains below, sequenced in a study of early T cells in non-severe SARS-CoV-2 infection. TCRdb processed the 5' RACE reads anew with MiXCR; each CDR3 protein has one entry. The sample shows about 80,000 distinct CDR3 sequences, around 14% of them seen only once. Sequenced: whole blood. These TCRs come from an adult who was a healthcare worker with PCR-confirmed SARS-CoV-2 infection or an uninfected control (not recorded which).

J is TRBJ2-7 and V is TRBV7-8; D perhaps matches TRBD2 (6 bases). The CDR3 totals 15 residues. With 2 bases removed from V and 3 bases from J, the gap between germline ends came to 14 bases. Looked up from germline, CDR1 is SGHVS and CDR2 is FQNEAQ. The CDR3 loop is CASSLFGQDYYEQYF. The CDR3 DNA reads TGTGCCAGCAGCTTATTCGGGCAGGACTACTACGAGCAGTACTTC.

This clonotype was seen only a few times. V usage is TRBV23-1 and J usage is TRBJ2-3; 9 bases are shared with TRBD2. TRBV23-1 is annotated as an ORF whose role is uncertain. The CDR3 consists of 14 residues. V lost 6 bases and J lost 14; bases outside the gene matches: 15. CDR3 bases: TGCGCCAGCAGGGGATTCAAGCGGGGGGCTCCGGGGTATTTT. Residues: CASRGFKRGAPGYF.

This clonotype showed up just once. The CDR3 DNA follows: TGTGCCAGCAGTTACCGGACTAGCGGGGATAAGACCCAGTACTTC. Translation: CASSYRTSGDKTQYF. The V gene is TRBV6-2 or TRBV6-3, the J gene TRBJ2-5; TRBD2 matches at 12 bases. Trimming removed 2 bases from V and 6 bases from J; junction bases left unmatched: 4. There are 15 residues in the CDR3. From germline, CDR1 is MNHEY and CDR2 SVGEGT.

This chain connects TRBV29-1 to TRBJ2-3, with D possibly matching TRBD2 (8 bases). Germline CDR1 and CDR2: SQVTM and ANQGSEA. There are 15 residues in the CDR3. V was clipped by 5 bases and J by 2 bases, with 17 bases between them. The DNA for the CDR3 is TGCAGCGTTCGGGAGGGGGCCCTGCCCACAGATACGCAGTATTTT. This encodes CSVREGALPTDTQYF.

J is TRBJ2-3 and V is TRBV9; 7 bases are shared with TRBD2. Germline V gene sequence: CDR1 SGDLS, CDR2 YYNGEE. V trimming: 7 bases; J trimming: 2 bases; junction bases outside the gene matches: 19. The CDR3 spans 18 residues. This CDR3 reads CASGRGVNSGLYTDTQYF. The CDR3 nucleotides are TGTGCCAGCGGTCGTGGCGTGAATAGCGGGTTATACACAGATACGCAGTATTTT.

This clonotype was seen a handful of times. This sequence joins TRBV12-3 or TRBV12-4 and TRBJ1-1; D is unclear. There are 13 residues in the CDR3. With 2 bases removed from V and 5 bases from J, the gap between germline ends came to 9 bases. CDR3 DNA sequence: TGTGCCAGCAGTTTAATACTGGAGACTGAAGCTTTCTTT. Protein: CASSLILETEAFF.

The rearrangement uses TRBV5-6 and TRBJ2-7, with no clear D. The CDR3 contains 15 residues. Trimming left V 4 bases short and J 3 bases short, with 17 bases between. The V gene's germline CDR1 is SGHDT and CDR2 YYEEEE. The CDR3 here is CASSAGRSVNYEQYF. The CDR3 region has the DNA TGTGCCAGCAGCGCTGGGCGCTCAGTTAACTACGAGCAGTACTTC. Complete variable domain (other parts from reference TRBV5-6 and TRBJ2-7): DAGVTQSPTHLIKTRGQQVTLRCSPKSGHDTVSWYQQALGQGPQFIFQYYEEEERQRGNFPDRFSGHQFPNYSSELNVNALLLGDSALYLCASSAGRSVNYEQYFGPGTRLTVT.